A single sample is the source of the 31 T cell receptor beta chains below, sequenced in a study of PD-1 blockade in classical Hodgkin lymphoma. Time point noted: cycle 4 day 1 (C4D1), after 5 to 7 weeks of nivolumab. Every patient was affected by relapse after autologous stem cell transplantation, while exposure to brentuximab vedotin was not uniform. Only in-frame clones appear in the TCRdb table, and some are missing; sequencing was by immunoSEQ multiplex PCR. Counted here are about 24,000 clones, 80% to 90% occurring once; the ten biggest clones make up more than 5%. The input for sequencing was peripheral blood mononuclear cells (PBMCs), taken before the fourth cycle of nivolumab. The receptors come from a human donor with classical Hodgkin lymphoma.

This clone was recorded only once. The J gene is TRBJ2-7, the V gene TRBV28; no reliable D call. Germline V gene sequence: CDR1 MDHEN, CDR2 SYDVKM. This CDR3 is 13 amino acids long. Between the trimmed V and J ends, which lost 6 bases and 3 bases, there was a span of 12 bases. The CDR3 nucleotides are TGTGCCAGCAGCCCCATGGGGATCTACGAGCAGTACTTC. The encoded protein is CASSPMGIYEQYF.

The chain combines TRBV7-7 with TRBJ2-7; D is tentatively TRBD1 or TRBD2 (6 bases each). This CDR3 is 13 amino acids long. Germline V CDR1 and CDR2: SSHAT, FNYEAQ (reference sequence). Trimming removed 5 bases at V and 1 base at J, with 9 bases between. The CDR3 nucleotides are TGTGCCAGCAGCCAAGGGGGGTCCTACGAGCAGTACTTC. It specifies CASSQGGSYEQYF.

CDR3 in amino acids: CASSRTGRYNEQFF. CDR3 DNA: TGCGCCAGCAGCCGGACAGGACGGTACAATGAGCAGTTCTTC. The rearrangement links TRBV4-3 to TRBJ2-1, with 7 bases identical to TRBD1. The CDR3 totals 14 residues. The germline V gene has CDR1 LGHNA and CDR2 YSLEER. Trimming removed 4 bases from V and 4 bases from J; junction bases left unmatched: 4.

This chain links TRBV5-6 with TRBJ1-2; perhaps TRBD1 as D (5 bases). V was clipped by 3 bases and J by 2 bases, with 14 bases between them. Germline values: CDR1 SGHDT, CDR2 YYEEEE. This CDR3 is built from 15 residues. The CDR3, as DNA: TGTGCCAGCAGCTCGGGGGGAGACGGGAACTATGGCTACACCTTC. As protein: CASSSGGDGNYGYTF. Full variable domain (outside the CDR3, taken from reference TRBV5-6 and TRBJ1-2): DAGVTQSPTHLIKTRGQQVTLRCSPKSGHDTVSWYQQALGQGPQFIFQYYEEEERQRGNFPDRFSGHQFPNYSSELNVNALLLGDSALYLCASSSGGDGNYGYTFGSGTRLTVV.

This sequence joins TRBV7-2 and TRBJ1-1; no clear D. The germline CDR1 and CDR2 sequences are SGHTA and FQGNSA. The V gene lost 2 bases and the J gene lost 4 bases, with 11 bases spanning the gap. The CDR3 extends over 14 amino acids. The CDR3 nucleotides read TGTGCCAGCAGCTTAAATGGTTTGGGCACTGAAGCTTTCTTT. Translated: CASSLNGLGTEAFF. The whole variable domain, filled in from reference TRBV7-2 and TRBJ1-1, reads GAGVSQSPSNKVTEKGKDVELRCDPISGHTALYWYRQSLGQGLEFLIYFQGNSAPDKSGLPSDRFSAERTGGSVSTLTIQRTQQEDSAVYLCASSLNGLGTEAFFGQGTRLTVV.

This rearrangement joins TRBV6-6 to TRBJ1-1; D might be TRBD1 (6 bases). CDR3 length: 15 residues. Germline V gene data show CDR1 as MNHNY and CDR2 as SVGAGI (reference sequence). The V end lost 6 bases, the J end lost 2 bases, and 16 bases lay between the germline ends. The DNA for the CDR3 is TGTGCCAGCAGCCGGTCGACAGGATCTAACACTGAAGCTTTCTTT. It specifies CASSRSTGSNTEAFF.

The rearrangement links TRBV4-2 to TRBJ2-1; 7 positions agree with TRBD2. The J segment lost 6 bases and the V segment lost 4 bases, leaving 9 bases of the junction unmatched. This CDR3 comprises 15 residues. Germline values: CDR1 LGHNA, CDR2 YNFKEQ. The CDR3 DNA sequence: TGTGCCAGCAGCCCTCCGGGGGGTTATCGCAATGAGCAGTTCTTC. Its translation is CASSPPGGYRNEQFF.

The chain recombines TRBV19 with TRBJ1-5, with D perhaps matching TRBD1 (6 bases). This CDR3 has 13 amino acids. Trimming took off 5 bases at V and 6 bases at J, with 11 bases between the two ends. Germline V gene data show CDR1 as LNHDA and CDR2 as SQIVND (reference sequence). CDR3 nucleotides: TGTGCCAGTAGTCTACAGGGAACTCAGCCCCAGCATTTT. Its protein is CASSLQGTQPQHF.

The J gene is TRBJ2-1, the V gene TRBV19, with D possibly matching TRBD2 (5 bases). V was clipped by 3 bases and J by 3 bases, with 9 bases between them. Germline V lookup: CDR1 LNHDA, CDR2 SQIVND (reference sequence). The CDR3 runs to 14 residues. The CDR3 DNA reads TGTGCCAGTAGTATTAGCGTCGGCTACAATGAGCAGTTCTTC. The encoded protein is CASSISVGYNEQFF.

CDR3 DNA: TGTGCCAGCAGCTTAGTCAGGAGTAACACTGAAGCTTTCTTT. Its protein product is CASSLVRSNTEAFF. This rearrangement joins TRBV11-3 to TRBJ1-1; D is undetermined. V lost 1 base and J 2 bases, leaving 8 bases between the germline ends. Germline values: CDR1 SGHNT, CDR2 YENEEA. CDR3 length equals 14 residues.

The genes are TRBV10-3 and TRBJ1-5; D not certain. The ends were cut back, 4 bases at V and 9 bases at J, with 7 bases in the middle. There are 11 residues in the CDR3. Germline-derived CDR1 and CDR2 are ENHRY and SYGVKD. The CDR3 region has the DNA TGTGCCATCAGTGGGGGAGGGCCCCAGCATTTT. Translating it yields CAISGGGPQHF.

The V and J genes are TRBV18 and TRBJ1-5; D not resolved. Trimming left V 3 bases short and J 1 base short, with 7 bases between. CDR1 is KGHSH and CDR2 is LQKENI in the germline V gene. The CDR3 is 14 residues long. Here the CDR3 reads CASSPGGSNQPQHF. The DNA for the CDR3 is TGTGCCAGCTCACCTGGAGGGAGCAATCAGCCCCAGCATTTT.

The chain recombines TRBV4-1 with TRBJ2-2, with D possibly being TRBD1 (5 bases). Trimming cost V 3 bases and J 4 bases, with 9 bases left between them. The germline V gene has CDR1 MGHRA and CDR2 YSYEKL. The CDR3 runs to 14 residues. CDR3 amino acids: CASSHPDITGELFF. The CDR3 region has the DNA TGCGCCAGCAGCCACCCGGACATCACCGGGGAGCTGTTTTTT.

The V call is TRBV5-1, the J call TRBJ1-2, with D unclear. Trimming cost V 8 bases and J 6 bases, with 20 bases left between them. CDR1 is SGHRS and CDR2 is YFSETQ in the germline V gene. This CDR3 has 14 amino acids. CDR3 coding DNA: TGCGCCAGGGTGGGTTATATAAGGGTACATGGCTACACCTTC. Protein sequence: CARVGYIRVHGYTF.

The DNA of the CDR3 is TGCGCCAGCAGCTTGGACCCTTTGACAGATACGCAGTATTTT. As protein: CASSLDPLTDTQYF. The chain has TRBV5-1 and TRBJ2-3; D unclear. V was trimmed by 0 bases and J by 3 bases, leaving 8 bases between them. Germline V gives CDR1 SGHRS, CDR2 YFSETQ. The CDR3 is 14 amino acids.

The genes are TRBV6-5 and TRBJ1-1, with TRBD1 matching over 7 bases. From germline, CDR1 is MNHEY and CDR2 SVGAGI. Germline trimming cut 5 bases from V and 11 bases from J; bases unmatched to any gene: 8. The CDR3 consists of 12 residues. CDR3 sequence (DNA): TGTGCCAGCAGTCATCCGGGACAGTGGGCTTTCTTT. Protein sequence: CASSHPGQWAFF.

V is TRBV4-1 and J is TRBJ1-2; D gene ambiguous. Germline values: CDR1 MGHRA, CDR2 YSYEKL. This CDR3 region has 13 residues. V lost 3 bases and J 4 bases, leaving 9 bases between the germline ends. The CDR3 nucleotides read TGCGCCAGCAGCCAGTCTGTCAGCTATGGCTACACCTTC. Amino acid sequence: CASSQSVSYGYTF.

The CDR3 region is CASSLNPGTGDGYTF. The CDR3 bases are TGTGCCAGCAGCCTAAACCCCGGGACAGGGGACGGCTACACCTTC. V and J are TRBV9 and TRBJ1-2; 10 bases are a match to TRBD1. The CDR3 covers 15 residues. Germline trimming cut 4 bases from V and 8 bases from J; bases unmatched to any gene: 11. Germline V CDR1 and CDR2: SGDLS, YYNGEE.

This clone is large in the sample. CDR3 coding DNA: TGTGCCAGCAGCCCGTGGGACAGATCCCGCTCTGGGGCCAACGTCCTGACTTTC. Translated, it gives CASSPWDRSRSGANVLTF. The chain combines TRBV5-4 with TRBJ2-6; TRBD1 matches at 7 bases. This CDR3 is built from 18 residues. The germline V gene encodes CDR1 SGHNT and CDR2 YYREEE (reference sequence). V dropped 4 bases and J dropped 0; count of bases not matched to a gene: 10. The complete variable domain, with remaining parts taken from reference TRBV5-4 and TRBJ2-6, reads ETGVTQSPTHLIKTRGQQVTLRCSSQSGHNTVSWYQQALGQGPQFIFQYYREEENGRGNFPPRFSGLQFPNYSSELNVNALELDDSALYLCASSPWDRSRSGANVLTFGAGSRLTVL.

The chain uses TRBV5-6 and TRBJ2-7; D remains unclear. The CDR3 is made up of 15 amino acids. V was pared by 0 bases and J by 2 bases, with 12 bases between. CDR1 is SGHDT and CDR2 is YYEEEE in the germline V gene. CDR3 DNA: TGTGCCAGCAGCTTGGATGGGGAAGTGACCTACGAGCAGTACTTC. It codes for CASSLDGEVTYEQYF.

The chain couples TRBV6-1 to TRBJ2-7, with 7 bases matching TRBD2. V was pared by 7 bases and J by 3 bases, with 6 bases of the junction left unmatched. The CDR3 covers 13 residues. Germline CDR1 and CDR2: MNHNS and SASEGT. The CDR3 DNA reads TGTGCCAGCACGAGGGACTACTTCTACGAGCAGTACTTC. Translation gives CASTRDYFYEQYF.

The DNA of the CDR3 is TGTGCCAGCAGTTACTCGAAAGGGTACAATCAGCCCCAGCATTTT. Residues: CASSYSKGYNQPQHF. This chain uses TRBV6-5 with TRBJ1-5, with D unclear. This CDR3 has 15 amino acids. With 0 bases removed from V and 3 bases from J, the gap between germline ends came to 9 bases. Looked up from germline, CDR1 is MNHEY and CDR2 is SVGAGI.

The sample holds one count of this clone. This chain links TRBV9 with TRBJ2-7; D unclear. The V end lost 3 bases, the J end lost 0 bases, and 10 bases lay between the germline ends. Germline assignment: CDR1 SGDLS and CDR2 YYNGEE. The CDR3 runs 14 residues. The CDR3 is CASSDDGSSYEQYF. DNA of the CDR3: TGTGCCAGCAGCGATGACGGTAGCTCCTACGAGCAGTACTTC.

This chain joins TRBV15 and TRBJ2-1; D uncertain. The germline CDR1 and CDR2 sequences are LNHNV and YYDKDF (reference sequence). The CDR3 consists of 16 residues. V dropped 0 bases and J dropped 4 bases, with 13 bases sitting between them. The CDR3 reads CATSRDRGRPYNEQFF. In DNA form, the CDR3 reads TGTGCCACCAGCAGAGATAGAGGCAGACCGTACAATGAGCAGTTCTTC.

The chain combines TRBV7-8 with TRBJ2-2; possibly TRBD1 for D (5 bases). The CDR3 runs 13 residues. V was clipped by 7 bases and J by 5 bases, with 11 bases between them. Germline V gene lookup returns CDR1 SGHVS and CDR2 FQNEAQ. DNA for the CDR3: TGTGCCAGCAATTGGGGCGATACCGGGGAGCTGTTTTTT. Translation gives CASNWGDTGELFF.

The chain couples TRBV6-5 to TRBJ1-5; D is unclear. V gave up 2 bases and J gave up 5 bases, with 4 bases separating them. In germline, CDR1 is MNHEY, CDR2 SVGAGI. The CDR3 length is 12 residues. The CDR3 DNA follows: TGTGCCAGCAGTTACCGGGATCAGCCCCAGCATTTT. Translation: CASSYRDQPQHF.

This chain connects TRBV7-9 to TRBJ1-1; D is uncertain. The CDR3 is made up of 15 amino acids. The germline V gene encodes CDR1 SEHNR and CDR2 FQNEAQ (reference sequence). V shed 1 base and J shed 0 bases, with 9 bases lying between them. In DNA, the CDR3 is TGTGCCAGCAGCTTAGAAGGTACGCTGAACACTGAAGCTTTCTTT. Its protein is CASSLEGTLNTEAFF.

This clone came up once. The chain recombines TRBV7-2 with TRBJ2-1, with 9 bases aligning to TRBD2. Germline CDR1 SGHTA, CDR2 FQGNSA. V was pared by 2 bases and J by 7 bases, with 18 bases of the junction left unmatched. This CDR3 has 19 amino acids. The CDR3 region has the DNA TGTGCCAGCAGCTTATCGACGATCCCCCCGCGGGGGGGCAGGAATGAGCAGTTCTTC. Its protein is CASSLSTIPPRGGRNEQFF.

The chain has TRBV13 and TRBJ1-2; D is possibly TRBD1 (5 bases). The CDR3 runs 14 residues. V lost 0 bases, J lost 4 bases, and 9 bases lay in between. Germline-derived CDR1 and CDR2 are PRHDT and FYEKMQ (reference sequence). As DNA, the CDR3 is TGTGCCAGCAGCTTAGGGGGGGACGGCTATGGCTACACCTTC. Its translation is CASSLGGDGYGYTF.

This chain connects TRBV28 to TRBJ2-1; 9 bases are shared with TRBD1. Trimming at V came to 3 bases and at J to 7 bases, leaving 4 bases not matched to a gene. The CDR3 contains 14 residues. Germline V gene data show CDR1 as MDHEN and CDR2 as SYDVKM. In DNA, the CDR3 is TGTGCCAGCAGTTTTACAGGGGGCTATAATGAGCAGTTCTTC. This translates into CASSFTGGYNEQFF.

This clone has a handful of counts. The chain couples TRBV27 to TRBJ2-1; no reliable D call. CDR3 length: 14 amino acids. Germline CDR1 is MNHEY and CDR2 is SMNVEV (reference sequence). V lost 2 bases to trimming and J lost 14 bases, with 19 bases between them. The CDR3 DNA reads as TGTGCCAGCAGTTTAGGCCCCGGACCACCTCGCAAGTTCTTC. This gives the protein CASSLGPGPPRKFF.